The 22 T cell receptor beta chains given below trace back to one sample, sequenced in a study of monozygotic twins with inflammatory bowel disease. Each CDR3 protein gets one entry in TCRdb, which reprocessed the 5' RACE reads and gives no DNA. Its clone listing holds a few hundred thousand distinct CDR3 sequences. The sample comprised blood. These TCRs come from a human donor with ulcerative colitis or Crohn's disease, or a healthy co-twin of an affected twin (not recorded which).

This rearrangement joins TRBV4-3 to TRBJ2-2; TCRdb lists TRBD2, though no DNA is available to test this call. The CDR3 has 12 residues. The germline V gene encodes CDR1 LGHNA and CDR2 YSLEER. CDR3 protein: CASRGGTGELFF.

This rearrangement joins TRBV20-1 to TRBJ2-6; absent DNA, TCRdb's TRBD1 call cannot be checked. Germline V gives CDR1 DFQATT, CDR2 SNEGSKA (reference sequence). The CDR3 is 14 amino acids. CDR3 residues: CSATGHSGANVLTF.

This rearrangement joins TRBV7-6 to TRBJ2-5. Germline V gene lookup returns CDR1 SGHVS and CDR2 FNYEAQ. This CDR3 region has 16 residues. CDR3: CASSLLHSRYQETQYF. The whole variable domain, filled in from reference TRBV7-6 and TRBJ2-5, reads GAGVSQSPRYKVTKRGQDVALRCDPISGHVSLYWYRQALGQGPEFLTYFNYEAQQDKSGLPNDRFSAERPEGSISTLTIQRTEQRDSAMYRCASSLLHSRYQETQYFGPGTRLLVL.

The chain joins TRBV5-1 to TRBJ2-5; TCRdb reports TRBD2, a call that lacks DNA to check it against. Germline-derived CDR1 and CDR2 are SGHRS and YFSETQ. CDR3 length equals 13 residues. CDR3 residues: CASSESGGETQYF.

The rearrangement links TRBV12-3 or TRBV12-4 to TRBJ1-1. The CDR3 is made up of 14 amino acids. The CDR3 sequence: CASSLRRTSTEAFF.

CDR3 sequence: CASSLVGRGLADTQYF. This sequence joins TRBV28 and TRBJ2-3; TCRdb returns TRBD1, unconfirmable since there is no DNA. There are 16 residues in the CDR3. CDR1 and CDR2 (germline): MDHEN, SYDVKM. Based on the CDR3 plus reference TRBV28 and TRBJ2-3, the full variable domain is DVKVTQSSRYLVKRTGEKVFLECVQDMDHENMFWYRQDPGLGLRLIYFSYDVKMKEKGDIPEGYSVSREKKERFSLILESASTNQTSMYLCASSLVGRGLADTQYFGPGTRLTVL.

The CDR3 sequence is CSARAQTPGRMNTGELFF. The chain recombines TRBV20-1 with TRBJ2-2; with no DNA, the TCRdb D assignment of TRBD1 cannot be verified. The CDR3 contains 18 residues. Germline V gene data show CDR1 as DFQATT and CDR2 as SNEGSKA (reference sequence).

The chain uses TRBV6-5 and TRBJ2-3; TCRdb's D call of TRBD1 is untestable without DNA. CDR1 MNHEY and CDR2 SVGAGI come from the germline V gene. The CDR3 extends over 14 amino acids. This CDR3 is CASSYQGGLDTQYF.

The V call is TRBV7-9, the J call TRBJ2-2; absent DNA, TCRdb's TRBD1 call cannot be checked. Germline V gives CDR1 SEHNR, CDR2 FQNEAQ (reference sequence). This CDR3 contains 15 residues. CDR3 in amino acids: CASSWGQGASGELFF. Combining the CDR3 with reference TRBV7-9 and TRBJ2-2 gives the whole variable domain DTGVSQNPRHKITKRGQNVTFRCDPISEHNRLYWYRQTLGQGPEFLTYFQNEAQLEKSRLLSDRFSAERPKGSFSTLEIQRTEQGDSAMYLCASSWGQGASGELFFGEGSRLTVL.

The rearrangement links TRBV11-1 to TRBJ2-3; there is no DNA to check the TCRdb D call of TRBD1. Germline CDR1 and CDR2: SGHAT and FQDESV (reference sequence). The CDR3 runs to 14 residues. The CDR3: CASSLDRVSDTQYF.

The chain is built from TRBV27 and TRBJ1-1; TCRdb selects TRBD1, and the lack of DNA leaves this call unchecked. The germline V gene encodes CDR1 MNHEY and CDR2 SMNVEV (reference sequence). The CDR3 loop spans 19 amino acids. CDR3 in amino acids: CASSLRRTANQFMNTEAFF.

The V call is TRBV3-1, the J call TRBJ1-1; there is no DNA to check the TCRdb D call of TRBD1. The CDR3 loop spans 11 amino acids. Germline CDR1 is LGHDT and CDR2 is YNNKEL (reference sequence). CDR3 loop: CASSLGGSAFF.

The chain is built from TRBV3-1 and TRBJ2-3; TCRdb proposes TRBD2, but this gene call is untestable without DNA. Germline CDR1 and CDR2: LGHDT and YNNKEL (reference sequence). The CDR3 has 17 residues. CDR3 sequence: CASSQGDAGSSTDTQYF.

This chain links TRBV19 with TRBJ2-1; TCRdb designates TRBD2, a call that cannot be tested without DNA. The germline V gene encodes CDR1 LNHDA and CDR2 SQIVND (reference sequence). The CDR3 sequence is 13 residues long. CDR3 protein: CASSASSGRAWFF.

Here the CDR3 reads CASRTHTGELFF. J is TRBJ2-2 and V is TRBV28. CDR1 is MDHEN and CDR2 is SYDVKM in the germline V gene. The CDR3 extends over 12 amino acids.

The V and J genes are TRBV14 and TRBJ1-1; TCRdb indicates TRBD1, and absent DNA this call remains unverified. Germline assignment: CDR1 SGHDN and CDR2 FVKESK. This CDR3 is 13 amino acids long. The CDR3 sequence is CASSLGQGIKAFF.

The CDR3 is CASSLGFGGNYGYTF. The chain links TRBV7-9 to TRBJ1-2; the D call from TCRdb, TRBD1, cannot be confirmed without DNA. CDR1 and CDR2 (germline): SEHNR, FQNEAQ (reference sequence). This CDR3 contains 15 residues.

The J gene is TRBJ2-1, the V gene TRBV6-2 or TRBV6-3; TCRdb's D call of TRBD2 is untestable without DNA. This CDR3 spans 15 amino acids. Germline CDR1 is MNHEY and CDR2 is SVGEGT. CDR3 in amino acids: CASSDLAGGFNEQFF.

The rearrangement joins TRBV12-3 or TRBV12-4 to TRBJ1-4; TCRdb's D call of TRBD1 is untestable without DNA. This CDR3 is 15 amino acids long. The CDR3 here is CASSFTGYGSEKLFF.

The rearrangement links TRBV7-9 to TRBJ1-2; TCRdb proposes TRBD1, but this gene call is untestable without DNA. Germline assignment: CDR1 SEHNR and CDR2 FQNEAQ (reference sequence). This CDR3 is built from 13 residues. The CDR3 protein is CASSLDPFYGYTF.

This rearrangement joins TRBV30 to TRBJ2-2. This CDR3 contains 13 residues. In germline, CDR1 is GTSNPN, CDR2 SVGIG (reference sequence). The CDR3 protein is CAWSVVGTGEQFF.

The chain links TRBV29-1 to TRBJ2-7. Germline V gene sequence: CDR1 SQVTM, CDR2 ANQGSEA. CDR3 length: 13 amino acids. Here the CDR3 reads CSVEGSHSYEQYF.